Listed below are T cell receptor beta chains from one sample, sequenced in a study of blood T cell repertoires in COVID-19. Some clones are missing from TCRdb's copy, which holds only in-frame ones; the method was immunoSEQ multiplex PCR. Of roughly 80,000 clones in the sample, around four fifths were seen once. The sample taken for sequencing was peripheral blood. Every receptor here comes from a human donor in a cohort sampled during active COVID-19. Each CDR3 is given with its conserved first and last residue. A D gene is named only where the DNA matches it firmly. Rows may omit the clone size; those that give it use once, few, many or a size class.

d_call	v_call	j_call	clone_size	cdr3_aa	cdr3_nt
TRBD1	TRBV5-1	TRBJ2-5	NA	CASSRGLVAETQYF	TGCGCCAGCTCTAGGGGGCTGGTAGCTGAGACCCAGTACTTC
NA	TRBV9	TRBJ1-5	NA	CASSAGGRGNQPQHF	TGTGCCAGCAGCGCGGGGGGGCGGGGCAATCAGCCCCAGCATTTT
NA	TRBV12-2	TRBJ1-6	few	CAGEGQGNSPLHF	TGTGCAGGGGAGGGACAGGGAAACTCACCCCTCCACTTT
NA	TRBV10-3	TRBJ1-2	NA	CAISRDKDGYTF	TGTGCCATCAGCCGGGACAAGGATGGCTACACCTTC
NA	TRBV30	TRBJ1-2	few	CAWSPRNGYTF	TGTGCCTGGAGTCCCCGTAATGGCTACACCTTC
TRBD1	TRBV2	TRBJ1-6	NA	CASQPGQSNSPLHF	TGTGCCAGTCAGCCGGGACAGTCCAATTCACCCCTCCACTTT
NA	TRBV7-9	TRBJ1-1	NA	CASSPRGNTEAFF	TGTGCCAGCAGCCCTCGGGGGAACACTGAAGCTTTCTTT
TRBD1	TRBV11-1	TRBJ2-2	NA	CASSWGTGGNGELFF	TGTGCCAGCAGCTGGGGGACAGGGGGTAACGGGGAGCTGTTTTTT
TRBD1	TRBV28	TRBJ1-1	NA	CASSLSRGRTEAFF	TGTGCCAGCAGTTTATCCAGGGGGCGAACTGAAGCTTTCTTT
TRBD2	TRBV29-1	TRBJ2-3	NA	CSGRGGTDTQYF	TGCAGCGGGCGGGGGGGCACAGATACGCAGTATTTT
NA	TRBV30	TRBJ1-6	NA	CAWRKGGNSPLHF	TGTGCCTGGAGGAAGGGGGGGAATTCACCCCTCCACTTT
NA	TRBV7-3	TRBJ2-3	NA	CASRRTTSTDTQYF	TGTGCCAGCAGGCGAACGACTAGCACAGATACGCAGTATTTT
TRBD1	TRBV5-1	TRBJ1-4	NA	CASTLTGGGEKLFF	TGCGCCAGCACCCTTACAGGGGGGGGTGAAAAACTGTTTTTT
NA	TRBV18	TRBJ2-7	NA	CASSPVQADSYEQYF	TGTGCCAGCTCACCGGTACAGGCGGACTCCTACGAGCAGTACTTC
TRBD1	TRBV12-5	TRBJ2-7	NA	CASGLTGGYEQYF	TGTGCTAGTGGACTTACAGGGGGCTACGAGCAGTACTTC
NA	TRBV12-3/TRBV12-4	TRBJ1-2	NA	CASSPRENYGYTF	TGTGCCAGCAGTCCCCGGGAAAACTATGGCTACACCTTC
NA	TRBV27	TRBJ1-1	NA	CASSLWGSEAFF	TGTGCCAGCAGTTTATGGGGCAGTGAAGCTTTCTTT
TRBD1	TRBV27	TRBJ2-7	NA	CASSFNRGTAEQYF	TGTGCCAGCAGTTTTAACAGGGGGACGGCCGAGCAGTACTTC
NA	TRBV18	TRBJ1-2	NA	CASSPLASEGGYTF	TGTGCCAGCTCACCCCTGGCCTCGGAGGGGGGCTACACCTTC
TRBD2	TRBV10-2	TRBJ2-7	NA	CASRGGTSGDYEQYF	TGCGCCAGCAGGGGGGGGACTAGCGGGGACTACGAGCAGTACTTC
TRBD2	TRBV9	TRBJ2-5	NA	CASSPGTSGGETQYF	TGTGCCAGCAGCCCCGGGACTAGCGGGGGAGAGACCCAGTACTTC
NA	TRBV5-1	TRBJ1-2	once	CASSLTEYGYTF	TGCGCCAGCAGCTTGACGGAGTATGGCTACACCTTC
NA	TRBV2	TRBJ2-7	NA	CASLLRGEQYF	TGTGCCAGCTTGTTACGAGGGGAGCAGTACTTC
NA	TRBV2	TRBJ2-1	NA	CASKVGQSSYNEQFF	TGTGCCAGCAAGGTTGGGCAGAGCTCCTACAATGAGCAGTTCTTC
NA	TRBV5-3	TRBJ2-4	NA	CARSSSGEDIQYF	TGTGCCAGAAGCTCTTCGGGGGAAGACATTCAGTACTTC
NA	TRBV30	TRBJ1-1	NA	CAWPPGLDNTEAFF	TGTGCCTGGCCCCCGGGACTGGACAACACTGAAGCTTTCTTT
TRBD1	TRBV19	TRBJ2-3	NA	CASSILGQGGTDTQYF	TGTGCCAGTAGTATCCTTGGACAGGGAGGCACAGATACGCAGTATTTT
NA	TRBV19	TRBJ2-2	NA	CASTPIGQGNTGELFF	TGTGCCAGTACCCCTATTGGGCAGGGGAACACCGGGGAGCTGTTTTTT
NA	TRBV15	TRBJ1-5	NA	CASDEGSSNQPQHF	TGTGCGTCCGACGAGGGTTCCAGCAATCAGCCCCAGCATTTT
TRBD2	TRBV2	TRBJ2-5	once	CASSVFGGRVAETQYF	TGTGCCAGCAGCGTATTTGGCGGGAGGGTCGCGGAGACCCAGTACTTC
TRBD1	TRBV24-1	TRBJ2-7	NA	CATSDGPPGGSYEQYF	TGTGCCACCAGTGATGGCCCACCAGGGGGAAGCTACGAGCAGTACTTC
NA	TRBV2	TRBJ2-1	NA	CASSVVSGTFSYNEQFF	TGTGCCAGCAGTGTGGTCTCGGGGACTTTCTCCTACAATGAGCAGTTCTTC
TRBD2	TRBV5-4	TRBJ2-1	NA	CASSLVPSGVSYNEQFF	TGTGCCAGCAGCTTGGTGCCTAGCGGGGTCTCCTACAATGAGCAGTTCTTC
TRBD1	TRBV12-3/TRBV12-4	TRBJ1-4	NA	CASGQAGREKLFF	TGTGCCAGCGGACAGGCTGGGAGGGAAAAACTGTTTTTT
NA	TRBV5-4	TRBJ2-5	NA	CASSREGHPTQETQYF	TGTGCCAGCAGCCGAGAGGGACACCCGACCCAAGAGACCCAGTACTTC
NA	TRBV5-1	TRBJ1-4	once	CASSLQGKNEKLFF	TGCGCCAGCAGCTTACAGGGAAAGAATGAAAAACTGTTTTTT
NA	TRBV11-3	TRBJ2-7	NA	CASSPTNYEQYF	TGTGCCAGCAGCCCGACTAACTACGAGCAGTACTTC
NA	TRBV7-9	TRBJ2-7	once	CASSFTRDEQYF	TGTGCCAGCAGTTTTACCAGGGACGAGCAGTACTTC
NA	TRBV7-6	TRBJ2-5	NA	CASSLGGSRETQYF	TGTGCCAGCAGCTTAGGAGGGTCGCGAGAGACCCAGTACTTC
NA	TRBV19	TRBJ2-3	NA	CASSPQGSGTDTQYF	TGTGCCAGTAGCCCCCAGGGAAGTGGCACAGATACGCAGTATTTT
NA	TRBV6-5	TRBJ1-5	NA	CASGLDRTDNQPQHF	TGTGCCAGCGGACTAGATAGGACGGATAATCAGCCCCAGCATTTT
NA	TRBV5-1	TRBJ2-1	few	CASSQGLQGSNEQFF	TGCGCCAGCAGCCAGGGCTTACAGGGTAGCAATGAGCAGTTCTTC
TRBD2	TRBV6-1	TRBJ2-2	NA	CASSGTSGRLNTGELFF	TGTGCCAGCAGTGGGACTAGCGGGAGGCTTAACACCGGGGAGCTGTTTTTT
TRBD2	TRBV6-5	TRBJ2-2	NA	CASCTSGVTGELFF	TGTGCCAGCTGCACTAGCGGAGTCACCGGGGAGCTGTTTTTT
NA	TRBV5-5	TRBJ2-7	once	CASSLARAPTYEQYF	TGTGCCAGCAGCTTGGCCAGGGCCCCCACCTACGAGCAGTACTTC
NA	TRBV19	TRBJ2-2	NA	CASSIWAGNTGELFF	TGTGCCAGTAGTATTTGGGCAGGGAACACCGGGGAGCTGTTTTTT
NA	TRBV3-1/TRBV3-2	TRBJ2-2	NA	CASSHAYGASRKAGELFF	TGTGCCAGCAGCCACGCCTATGGGGCCTCCCGGAAGGCCGGGGAGCTGTTTTTT
NA	TRBV3-1/TRBV3-2	TRBJ1-5	NA	CASSQEVSNQPQHF	TGTGCCAGCAGCCAAGAGGTCAGTAATCAGCCCCAGCATTTT
NA	TRBV5-1	TRBJ2-7	NA	CASMDISTYEQYF	TGCGCCAGCATGGACATCAGTACCTACGAGCAGTACTTC
NA	TRBV5-4	TRBJ2-5	NA	CASSRDTRETQYF	TGTGCCAGCAGCAGGGACACGAGGGAGACCCAGTACTTC
NA	TRBV5-6	TRBJ1-6	NA	CASSLTDSVLHF	TGTGCCAGCAGCTTGACGGACTCGGTCCTCCACTTT
TRBD1	TRBV28	TRBJ2-4	NA	CASSLSGTGGKGAKNIQYF	TGTGCCAGCAGTTTATCTGGGACAGGGGGCAAAGGAGCCAAAAACATTCAGTACTTC
NA	TRBV2	TRBJ2-1	few	CASIFEARNEQFF	TGTGCCAGCATCTTCGAGGCACGAAATGAGCAGTTCTTC
TRBD1	TRBV5-1	TRBJ2-7	few	CASSSGGQGLEQYF	TGCGCCAGCAGCTCGGGGGGACAGGGGCTTGAGCAGTACTTC
TRBD1	TRBV9	TRBJ1-1	NA	CASGPGGPNTEAFF	TGTGCCAGCGGCCCAGGGGGGCCGAACACTGAAGCTTTCTTT
NA	TRBV10-3	TRBJ1-4	NA	CATQGFTNEKLFF	TGTGCCACCCAGGGGTTTACTAATGAAAAACTGTTTTTT
TRBD1	TRBV5-1	TRBJ2-1	NA	CASSLGGRGSDNEQFF	TGCGCCAGCAGCTTGGGAGGCAGGGGGTCTGACAATGAGCAGTTCTTC
NA	TRBV9	TRBJ1-2	NA	CASSVASGAVSGYTF	TGTGCCAGCAGCGTAGCGAGTGGGGCCGTCTCTGGCTACACCTTC
NA	TRBV20-1	TRBJ2-7	NA	CSASSGTPYEQYF	TGCAGTGCTAGTTCCGGGACTCCATACGAGCAGTACTTC